This TCR beta chain was sequenced in a study of human T cells and chemical hapten exposure. Study in general: 2% DPC was applied to around 2 cm by around 2 cm of upper inner arm skin for sensitization.

CDR1 and CDR2 from the germline V gene are SQVTM and ANQGSEA. The junction had 8 bases not matched to a gene; V was cut back by 6 bases and J by 8 bases. The CDR3 runs 13 residues. Study outcomes and limitations: Expanded TCRs produced significantly more large CDR3 similarity clusters than controls did.

Ten or more counts support this clonotype. Its antigen is still unknown. Under the authors' procedure: Per-sample TCR counts ranged from about 20,000 to 690,600, median 95,638. TCRdb ran MiXCR on the RACE reads and lists one entry per CDR3 protein. For this entry, the V and J calls and clone size follow TCRdb and not the study's own pipeline. Among 62,000 or so distinct CDR3 sequences, approximately 10% were seen once, and the ten largest hold approximately 5.5%. Time point meaning: pre-sensitization, week 0. Treatment described: therapeutic diphenylcyclopropenone sensitization with weekly scalp DPC. Whole blood that had not been fractionated was the source of extracted total RNA.

This chain connects TRBV29-1 to TRBJ2-2, with 8 positions matching TRBD1. Material: whole blood, obtained in connection with sensitization to the hapten diphenylcyclopropenone (DPC). The TCR was taken from a woman between 45 and 60 years old with alopecia areata. Some clones in this sample may be carry-over from other donors' samples. CDR3 DNA: TGCAGCGTGGATGACAGGGGAGCGGGGGAGCTGTTTTTT. Translating it yields CSVDDRGAGELFF.